This T cell receptor (beta chain) was recovered during a study of cytomegalovirus exposure and HLA in healthy donors. Points from the study as a whole: The study put 160 or so TCR beta chains on its list as cytomegalovirus-associated.

This clone was seen once. Its antigen is as yet unknown. Assay: immunoSEQ multiplex PCR; the TCRdb copy retains only in-frame clones and omits some. Of under 80,000 clones in the sample, approximately 94% were seen once. CDR3 length equals 17 residues. CDR1 is SGHTA, CDR2 FQGNSA, per germline. V was pared by 1 base and J by 3 bases, with 9 bases of the junction left unmatched. The origin of this receptor is a woman aged 18-35 years in good health and CMV-seropositive. Sequenced sample: PBMCs. The V and J genes are TRBV7-2 and TRBJ2-1; 7 nucleotides match TRBD1. The CDR3 here is CASSLVPTGTNYNEQFF. The DNA of the CDR3 is TGTGCCAGCAGCTTAGTACCGACAGGGACGAACTACAATGAGCAGTTCTTC.